The source of this TCR beta chain is a study of T cell responses to AZD1222 COVID-19 vaccine. Turning to this clone: As yet, its antigen is unknown.

V was trimmed by 3 bases and J by 1 base, leaving 16 bases between them. Germline V CDR1 and CDR2: KGHSH, LQKENI. The CDR3 has 16 residues. Produced via immunoSEQ multiplex PCR; TCRdb's table is partial and in-frame only. The sample lists around 150,000 clones; about 90% were seen once. Study observations and caveats: Donors in the cohort were predominantly white British and more often female, and clonal diversity was possibly underestimated. No day 14 peak samples; only post-peak repertoires were characterized.

The sample consisted of peripheral blood, taken 28 days after the second AZD1222 dose. The chain has TRBV18 and TRBJ2-7; D may correspond to TRBD1 or TRBD2 (5 bases each). The TCR originated in an adult who received the AZD1222 COVID-19 vaccine. The CDR3 is CASSPFRDRVSYEQYF. DNA for the CDR3: TGTGCCAGCTCACCCTTCAGGGACCGGGTTTCCTACGAGCAGTACTTC.